The 9 T cell receptor beta chains below come from one sample, sequenced in a study of radiotherapy plus CTLA-4 blockade in lung cancer. Using immunoSEQ multiplex PCR, the repertoire was profiled, and TCRdb retains in-frame clones only, with some absent. This sample has tens of thousands of clones, with 79% found just once. Sequencing was performed on peripheral blood, taken from a patient treated with radiotherapy plus ipilimumab. These receptor sequences come from a human donor with non-small cell lung cancer who had a complete response to radiotherapy plus ipilimumab.

This clone was seen just once. The chain uses TRBV6-1 and TRBJ2-7; 7 bases are a match to TRBD1. Unmatched junction bases numbered 8, after V lost 8 bases and J lost 7 bases. Germline CDR1 reads MNHNS; CDR2 reads SASEGT. The CDR3 length is 12 residues. CDR3 sequence reads: CASYGQEGEQYF. The CDR3 DNA reads TGTGCCAGCTACGGACAGGAAGGAGAGCAGTACTTC.

DNA for the CDR3: TGTGCCAGTCAGACAGGAGTCACTGAAGCTTTCTTT. Protein: CASQTGVTEAFF. This chain uses TRBV6-1 with TRBJ1-1; a possible D gene is TRBD1 (6 bases). Trimming stripped 9 bases from V and 4 bases from J, with 12 bases between. CDR3 size: 12 residues. Germline lookup yields CDR1 MNHNS and CDR2 SASEGT.

The V call is TRBV27, the J call TRBJ2-3, with 13 bases matching TRBD2. This CDR3 has 16 residues. Trimming at V came to 5 bases and at J to 7 bases, leaving 9 bases not matched to a gene. In germline, CDR1 is MNHEY, CDR2 SMNVEV (reference sequence). The CDR3 region is CASSPILAGGPNTQYF. CDR3 nucleotide sequence: TGTGCCAGCAGTCCTATACTAGCGGGAGGGCCAAATACGCAGTATTTT.

This sequence joins TRBV2 and TRBJ2-1; 7 nucleotides line up with TRBD1. Germline V gene lookup returns CDR1 SNHLY and CDR2 FYNNEI. The CDR3 has 14 amino acids. Trimming took 8 bases from V and 0 from J; bases not matched to a gene: 4. This CDR3 is CASGPGGSYNEQFF. For the CDR3, the DNA is TGTGCCAGCGGACCAGGGGGCTCCTACAATGAGCAGTTCTTC.

This chain joins TRBV5-1 and TRBJ2-1; the D gene is possibly TRBD1 (6 bases). With 0 bases removed from V and 1 base from J, the gap between germline ends came to 8 bases. The V gene's germline CDR1 is SGHRS and CDR2 YFSETQ. CDR3 length: 15 residues. Here the CDR3 DNA reads TGCGCCAGCAGCTTGGGACAGGATTCCTACAATGAGCAGTTCTTC. Translating it yields CASSLGQDSYNEQFF.

This chain uses TRBV20-1 with TRBJ2-7, with unresolved D. There are 11 residues in the CDR3. Germline CDR1 DFQATT, CDR2 SNEGSKA (reference sequence). The V gene lost 3 bases and the J gene lost 10 bases, with 13 bases spanning the gap. The DNA of the CDR3 is TGCAGTGCTAGCCCAACTATAACCCAGTACTTC. Translated: CSASPTITQYF.

This chain's CDR3 is CSVGGERGTYNEQFF. The DNA for the CDR3 is TGCAGCGTTGGGGGCGAGAGAGGCACCTACAATGAGCAGTTCTTC. The gene calls are TRBV29-1 and TRBJ2-1; perhaps TRBD1 as D (5 bases). The V gene's germline CDR1 is SQVTM and CDR2 ANQGSEA. Between the trimmed V and J ends, which lost 4 bases and 2 bases, there was a span of 15 bases. This CDR3 has 15 residues.

The genes are TRBV27 and TRBJ1-6, with D possibly being TRBD1 (6 bases). This CDR3 is 14 amino acids long. CDR1 is MNHEY, CDR2 SMNVEV, per germline (reference sequence). Deletions cut 6 bases from V and 10 bases from J, with 16 bases between. In nucleotides, the CDR3 is TGTGCCAGCAGGCGGGGGGCCGTTAACTCACCCCTCCACTTT. Translating gives CASRRGAVNSPLHF.

This clone appeared a few times. This rearrangement joins TRBV7-9 to TRBJ1-1; perhaps TRBD1 as D (6 bases). Germline values: CDR1 SEHNR, CDR2 FQNEAQ (reference sequence). V was pared by 3 bases and J by 8 bases, with 13 bases between. This CDR3 is 13 amino acids long. CDR3 region: CASSFTQGTEAFF. The CDR3 DNA is TGTGCCAGCAGCTTTACGCAGGGGACGGAAGCTTTCTTT.